These 30 T cell receptor beta chains were all obtained from the same sample, sequenced in a study of shared clonotypes between healthy human individuals. The data were produced by immunoSEQ multiplex PCR, yet TCRdb's version contains in-frame clones alone and is incomplete. In the table there are under 600,000 clones, roughly 79% of which are singletons. The sequenced material came from PBMCs. These receptors all stem from a middle-aged woman in good health. Some clones in this sample may be carry-over from other donors' samples.

The chain couples TRBV6-6 to TRBJ2-3; 8 bases are shared with TRBD1. Germline CDR1 and CDR2: MNHNY and SVGAGI (reference sequence). The CDR3 is made up of 15 amino acids. The trim removed 4 bases at V and 2 bases at J, leaving 5 bases unmatched. The CDR3 region is CASSSGGPITDTQYF. CDR3 nucleotide sequence: TGTGCCAGCAGTTCAGGGGGCCCGATCACAGATACGCAGTATTTT.

V is TRBV30 and J is TRBJ2-5; no firm D call. V lost 3 bases, J lost 0 bases, and 5 bases lay in between. The CDR3 runs 12 residues. From germline, CDR1 is GTSNPN and CDR2 SVGIG (reference sequence). The CDR3 region is CAWSDNQETQYF. In DNA form, the CDR3 reads TGTGCCTGGAGCGATAACCAAGAGACCCAGTACTTC.

This chain's CDR3 is CASSPGTGLAFQETQYF. For the CDR3, the DNA is TGTGCCAGCTCACCAGGAACCGGACTAGCCTTTCAAGAGACCCAGTACTTC. This rearrangement joins TRBV18 to TRBJ2-5; the match to TRBD2 covers 8 bases. The CDR3 consists of 17 residues. V dropped 2 bases and J dropped 2; count of bases not matched to a gene: 10. Looked up from germline, CDR1 is KGHSH and CDR2 is LQKENI.

The rearrangement joins TRBV7-9 to TRBJ2-2, with 8 nucleotides matching TRBD2. The CDR3 is 18 residues long. Per germline, CDR1 SEHNR and CDR2 FQNEAQ (reference sequence). The junction had 16 bases not matched to a gene; V was cut back by 5 bases and J by 5 bases. The CDR3 loop is CASSQFLSAGASTGELFF. CDR3 sequence (DNA): TGTGCCAGCAGCCAATTCCTCTCAGCGGGAGCCTCTACCGGGGAGCTGTTTTTT. Full variable domain (outside the CDR3, taken from reference TRBV7-9 and TRBJ2-2): DTGVSQNPRHKITKRGQNVTFRCDPISEHNRLYWYRQTLGQGPEFLTYFQNEAQLEKSRLLSDRFSAERPKGSFSTLEIQRTEQGDSAMYLCASSQFLSAGASTGELFFGEGSRLTVL.

The chain's CDR3 is CASSGRDTPYEQYF. CDR3 in DNA: TGTGCCAGCAGCGGCCGGGACACCCCCTACGAGCAGTACTTC. The J gene is TRBJ2-7, the V gene TRBV11-2; weak D call: TRBD1 (6 bases). Trimming pared 5 bases from V and 2 bases from J, leaving 13 bases between. Germline V lookup: CDR1 SGHAT, CDR2 FQNNGV. There are 14 residues in the CDR3.

V and J are TRBV4-1 and TRBJ2-3; the D gene is possibly TRBD1 (6 bases). This CDR3 contains 17 residues. V was shortened by 0 bases and J by 0 bases, with 13 bases between the two germline ends. CDR1 and CDR2 from the germline V gene are MGHRA and YSYEKL. The CDR3 DNA is TGCGCCAGCAGCCAAGATCAGGGGCAGTATAGCACAGATACGCAGTATTTT. Translation: CASSQDQGQYSTDTQYF.

The V gene is TRBV9, the J gene TRBJ2-4; D is tentatively TRBD1 or TRBD2 (5 bases each). The CDR3 totals 15 residues. V was pared by 3 bases and J by 5 bases, with 15 bases between. Germline CDR1 and CDR2: SGDLS and YYNGEE. CDR3 in amino acids: CASSEGPAAENIQYF. Here the CDR3 DNA reads TGTGCCAGCAGCGAGGGACCCGCGGCGGAAAACATTCAGTACTTC.

This clone was recorded many times. The V and J genes are TRBV14 and TRBJ1-5, with D perhaps matching TRBD1 (6 bases). Germline loops: CDR1 SGHDN, CDR2 FVKESK. This CDR3 spans 17 amino acids. V was shortened by 3 bases and J by 6 bases, with 21 bases between the two germline ends. The CDR3 sequence: CASSQGGGGSGVQPQHF. The CDR3 coding sequence is TGTGCCAGCAGCCAGGGAGGAGGGGGTTCAGGGGTTCAGCCCCAGCATTTT.

The sample holds a few counts of this clone. This chain uses TRBV28 with TRBJ1-4; D unresolved. The germline CDR1 and CDR2 sequences are MDHEN and SYDVKM. The CDR3 extends over 16 amino acids. Between the trimmed V and J ends, which lost 3 bases and 0 bases, there was a span of 11 bases. The CDR3 spells CASSFLGLATNEKLFF. For the CDR3, the DNA is TGTGCCAGCAGTTTTCTAGGCCTTGCAACTAATGAAAAACTGTTTTTT.

The V and J genes are TRBV7-2 and TRBJ2-3; D remains ambiguous. The germline CDR1 and CDR2 sequences are SGHTA and FQGNSA. The germline V and J ends were trimmed by 5 bases and 8 bases, with 11 bases remaining between them. The CDR3 spans 12 residues. The CDR3 nucleotides read TGTGCCAGCAGCCTTCCCCCCGGTACGCAGTATTTT. Amino acid sequence: CASSLPPGTQYF.

The J gene is TRBJ2-5, the V gene TRBV28; 7 bases map to TRBD1. V was clipped by 2 bases and J by 3 bases; unmatched bases: 6. The germline gives CDR1 MDHEN, CDR2 SYDVKM. The CDR3 spans 15 residues. The CDR3 nucleotides read TGTGCCAGCAGTTTACTCCGGGACAGCGAAGAGACCCAGTACTTC. It specifies CASSLLRDSEETQYF.

The gene calls are TRBV6-6 and TRBJ2-7; D call uncertain. V lost 0 bases, J lost 3 bases, and 9 bases lay in between. This CDR3 is 14 amino acids long. Germline lookup yields CDR1 MNHNY and CDR2 SVGAGI (reference sequence). CDR3 sequence (DNA): TGTGCCAGCAGTTACTCGAGGCATAACTACGAGCAGTACTTC. This translates into CASSYSRHNYEQYF.

V and J are TRBV2 and TRBJ1-4, with 7 bases lining up with TRBD1. From germline, CDR1 is SNHLY and CDR2 FYNNEI. The V and J ends lost 7 bases and 14 bases, in that order; junction bases with no gene match: 7. The CDR3 runs 11 residues. The CDR3 loop reads CASTGQARLFF. As DNA, the CDR3 is TGTGCCAGCACCGGACAGGCAAGGCTGTTTTTT.

V gene TRBV29-1 combines with J gene TRBJ1-2; D is perhaps TRBD1 (5 bases). Trimming left V 4 bases short and J 2 bases short, with 17 bases between. In germline, CDR1 is SQVTM, CDR2 ANQGSEA. CDR3 size: 15 residues. CDR3 amino acids: CSVVPMGLLNYGYTF. The CDR3 coding sequence is TGCAGCGTTGTACCGATGGGACTCCTAAACTATGGCTACACCTTC. Full variable domain (outside the CDR3, taken from reference TRBV29-1 and TRBJ1-2): SAVISQKPSRDICQRGTSLTIQCQVDSQVTMMFWYRQQPGQSLTLIATANQGSEATYESGFVIDKFPISRPNLTFSTLTVSNMSPEDSSIYLCSVVPMGLLNYGYTFGSGTRLTVV.

This rearrangement joins TRBV15 to TRBJ2-1, with D possibly being TRBD2 (6 bases). With 1 base removed from V and 9 bases from J, the gap between germline ends came to 16 bases. The germline CDR1 and CDR2 sequences are LNHNV and YYDKDF (reference sequence). The CDR3 is made up of 15 amino acids. The CDR3, as DNA: TGTGCCACCAGCAGAGGTGGAAGACTAGAGGGTGAGCAGTTCTTC. Amino acid sequence: CATSRGGRLEGEQFF.

CDR3 sequence reads: CASIQLAGAIGELFF. For the CDR3, the DNA is TGTGCCAGTATCCAACTAGCGGGAGCGATCGGGGAGCTGTTTTTT. The chain combines TRBV19 with TRBJ2-2, with 11 nucleotides matching TRBD2. Germline values: CDR1 LNHDA, CDR2 SQIVND (reference sequence). The CDR3 length is 15 residues. The V gene end was trimmed by 7 bases and the J gene end by 7 bases; junction bases not matched to a gene: 8.

The chain couples TRBV5-1 to TRBJ2-3; D perhaps matches TRBD1 (6 bases). The CDR3 sequence is 15 residues long. Trimming removed 4 bases at V and 5 bases at J, with 17 bases between. Germline-derived CDR1 and CDR2 are SGHRS and YFSETQ. CDR3 sequence reads: CASSPIQGLIDTQYF. The CDR3 nucleotides are TGCGCCAGCAGCCCAATTCAGGGGTTAATAGATACGCAGTATTTT.

V and J are TRBV4-1 and TRBJ1-6; the D gene is possibly TRBD1 (6 bases). The germline V and J ends were trimmed by 1 base and 8 bases, with 12 bases remaining between them. Germline CDR1 and CDR2: MGHRA and YSYEKL. The CDR3 is made up of 15 amino acids. CDR3 nucleotides: TGCGCCAGCAGCCAAGGTCGGCCAGGGGATTCACCCCTCCACTTT. Protein sequence: CASSQGRPGDSPLHF.

V and J are TRBV27 and TRBJ2-6; D gene ambiguous. V was trimmed by 5 bases and J by 8 bases, leaving 16 bases between them. Germline assignment: CDR1 MNHEY and CDR2 SMNVEV (reference sequence). The length of the CDR3 is 15 residues. The DNA of the CDR3 is TGTGCCAGCAGTCTGCGACCGACTGAGACCAACGTCCTGACTTTC. Its translation: CASSLRPTETNVLTF.

This clone was seen more than once but under ten times. The rearrangement joins TRBV5-4 to TRBJ1-1, with TRBD1 identical over 9 bases. This CDR3 comprises 14 residues. V was clipped by 5 bases and J by 5 bases; unmatched bases: 7. CDR1 and CDR2 (germline): SGHNT, YYREEE (reference sequence). CDR3 sequence: CASRSHRGRTEAFF. The CDR3 region has the DNA TGTGCCAGCAGATCCCACAGGGGGCGAACTGAAGCTTTCTTT.

V is TRBV7-2 and J is TRBJ2-3, with 8 positions matching TRBD1. CDR1 and CDR2 from the germline V gene are SGHTA and FQGNSA. The CDR3 is made up of 17 amino acids. V dropped 6 bases and J dropped 3; count of bases not matched to a gene: 14. In DNA form, the CDR3 reads TGTGCCAGCAGACCAGGGGGCGGTGGGCCACGGACAGATACGCAGTATTTT. Protein product: CASRPGGGGPRTDTQYF.

This clone was observed a single time. The genes are TRBV5-5 and TRBJ1-2; TRBD1 might be the D (5 bases). The CDR3 has 16 residues. The V gene's germline CDR1 is SGHKS and CDR2 YYEKEE (reference sequence). Trimming removed 0 bases from V and 7 bases from J, with 19 bases in between. CDR3: CASSLELGGSYLGYTF. CDR3 sequence (DNA): TGTGCCAGCAGCTTGGAGCTGGGGGGGAGTTACCTTGGCTACACCTTC.

Note on this clone: This may stem from a read error, because a much larger clone lies one nucleotide away. At the DNA level, this CDR3 is encoded by other sequences in the same sample as well. The chain combines TRBV2 with TRBJ1-5; no firm D call. Germline lookup yields CDR1 SNHLY and CDR2 FYNNEI. The CDR3 totals 14 residues. V shed 2 bases and J shed 6 bases, with 11 bases lying between them. The CDR3 region is CASSESGLAQPQHF. CDR3 nucleotides: TGTGCCAGCAGTGAATCTGGGCTGGCTCAGCCCCAGCATTTT.

J is TRBJ1-1 and V is TRBV5-6; TRBD1 matches at 8 bases. Germline lookup yields CDR1 SGHDT and CDR2 YYEEEE. This CDR3 spans 15 amino acids. V dropped 4 bases and J dropped 0; count of bases not matched to a gene: 5. For the CDR3, the DNA is TGTGCCAGCAGCCGACAGGGGACGATGAACACTGAAGCTTTCTTT. It translates to CASSRQGTMNTEAFF.

The rearrangement uses TRBV6-5 and TRBJ2-7; 11 positions agree with TRBD2. The length of the CDR3 is 16 residues. J gave up 4 bases and V 4 bases, and 9 bases lay outside the gene matches. Germline V gene data show CDR1 as MNHEY and CDR2 as SVGAGI. The CDR3 DNA follows: TGTGCCAGCAGTTTAATAGCGGGAGGGCGTTCTTACGAGCAGTACTTC. Protein: CASSLIAGGRSYEQYF.

The chain couples TRBV5-4 to TRBJ2-1, with D perhaps TRBD2 (6 bases). The CDR3 has 16 residues. With 3 bases removed from V and 0 bases from J, the gap between germline ends came to 13 bases. Per germline, CDR1 SGHNT and CDR2 YYREEE (reference sequence). CDR3 in amino acids: CASSSDLATSYNEQFF. CDR3 coding DNA: TGTGCCAGCAGCTCGGATCTAGCGACCTCCTACAATGAGCAGTTCTTC. The entire variable domain, with the rest obtained from reference TRBV5-4 and TRBJ2-1, is as follows: ETGVTQSPTHLIKTRGQQVTLRCSSQSGHNTVSWYQQALGQGPQFIFQYYREEENGRGNFPPRFSGLQFPNYSSELNVNALELDDSALYLCASSSDLATSYNEQFFGPGTRLTVL.

V is TRBV5-1 and J is TRBJ1-2; D may be TRBD1 (5 bases). Trimming took off 0 bases at V and 6 bases at J, with 12 bases between the two ends. The CDR3 is 14 amino acids. Germline lookup yields CDR1 SGHRS and CDR2 YFSETQ. The CDR3 protein is CASSLVGREDGYTF. CDR3 in DNA: TGCGCCAGCAGCTTGGTTGGCAGGGAGGATGGCTACACCTTC. The variable domain in full, completed from reference TRBV5-1 and TRBJ1-2, reads KAGVTQTPRYLIKTRGQQVTLSCSPISGHRSVSWYQQTPGQGLQFLFEYFSETQRNKGNFPGRFSGRQFSNSRSEMNVSTLELGDSALYLCASSLVGREDGYTFGSGTRLTVV.

The V gene is TRBV7-3, the J gene TRBJ2-5; D is ambiguous. The germline V gene has CDR1 SGHTA and CDR2 FQGTGA. This CDR3 comprises 13 residues. The germline V and J ends were trimmed by 2 bases and 3 bases, with 7 bases remaining between them. The DNA for the CDR3 is TGTGCCAGCAGCTTAGGGTCCAAAGAGACCCAGTACTTC. It yields the protein CASSLGSKETQYF.

V usage is TRBV6-5 and J usage is TRBJ2-1; possibly TRBD1 or TRBD2 for D (5 bases each). This CDR3 contains 14 residues. The ends were cut back, 2 bases at V and 4 bases at J, with 9 bases in the middle. Per the germline V gene, CDR1 is MNHEY and CDR2 is SVGAGI. The CDR3 nucleotides are TGTGCCAGCAGTTACGGGACCTCATACAATGAGCAGTTCTTC. Amino acids: CASSYGTSYNEQFF.

The V and J genes are TRBV2 and TRBJ2-3; no clear D gene. The CDR3 totals 14 residues. Germline V lookup: CDR1 SNHLY, CDR2 FYNNEI. Between the trimmed V and J ends, which lost 4 bases and 1 base, there was a span of 9 bases. CDR3 nucleotides: TGTGCCAGCAGTGGGACCTTACGCACAGATACGCAGTATTTT. It specifies CASSGTLRTDTQYF.